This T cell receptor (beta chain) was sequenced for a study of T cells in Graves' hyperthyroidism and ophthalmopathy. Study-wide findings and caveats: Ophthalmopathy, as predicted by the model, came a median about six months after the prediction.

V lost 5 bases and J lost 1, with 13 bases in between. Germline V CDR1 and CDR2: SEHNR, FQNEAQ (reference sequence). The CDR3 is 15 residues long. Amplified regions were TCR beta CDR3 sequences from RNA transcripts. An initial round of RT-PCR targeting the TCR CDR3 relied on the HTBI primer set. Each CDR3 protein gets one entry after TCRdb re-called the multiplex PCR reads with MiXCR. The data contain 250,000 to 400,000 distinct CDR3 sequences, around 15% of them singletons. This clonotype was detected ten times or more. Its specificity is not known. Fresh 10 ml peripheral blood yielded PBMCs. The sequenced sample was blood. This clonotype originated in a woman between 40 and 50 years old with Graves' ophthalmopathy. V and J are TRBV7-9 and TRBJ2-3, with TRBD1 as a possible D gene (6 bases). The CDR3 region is CASSRTGTGTDTQYF. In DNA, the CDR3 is TGTGCCAGCAGCAGAACAGGGACGGGCACAGATACGCAGTATTTT.